The 17 T cell receptor beta chains below come from one sample, sequenced in a study of tumor-infiltrating lymphocytes in primary liver carcinoma. With a constant-region primer, TCR beta cDNA was made from roughly 500 ng of total RNA. Modified slightly, ARM-PCR produced TCR beta libraries over three nested multiplex PCR rounds. Amplification in the first two PCR rounds was performed using TRBV1-TRBV30 forward primers and a C-beta reverse primer for around 10 cycles each. TCRdb called the multiplex PCR reads again in MiXCR, with one record for every CDR3 protein. This sample carries fewer than 150,000 distinct CDR3 sequences, around 60% of them seen once, and the ten largest clones take 7% to 10%. Co-extraction of RNA and DNA was performed on about 19-30 mg of unsorted bulk tissue. Specimen: liver tumor tissue from sampling region 1. Described subset: tumor region T1, superior pole. Receptors originate from a woman aged 55 to 70 with primary liver carcinoma and hepatitis B virus infection.

In regard to this clonotype: This may be a read error: a much more frequent sequence differs by one nucleotide. This rearrangement joins TRBV29-1 to TRBJ1-4; no firm D call. Germline-derived CDR1 and CDR2 are SQVTM and ANQGSEA. The CDR3 extends over 13 amino acids. The ends were cut back, 4 bases at V and 8 bases at J, with 14 bases in the middle. The CDR3, as DNA: TGCAGCGTTGCCCCGATAGGGAACGAAAAACTGTTTTTT. Residues: CSVAPIGNEKLFF.

This clonotype was seen a few times. The rearrangement links TRBV11-3 to TRBJ2-1; 9 bases map to TRBD2. Germline V CDR1 and CDR2: SGHNT, YENEEA. The CDR3 covers 15 residues. Germline trimming cut 1 base from V and 8 bases from J; bases unmatched to any gene: 6. CDR3 bases: TGTGCCAGCAGCTTAGGATTAGCGGGAGACGATGAGCAGTTCTTC. Its protein is CASSLGLAGDDEQFF.

Of note for this clonotype: Being one base from a much bigger clone, this may be a read error. V usage is TRBV4-2 and J usage is TRBJ2-1, with D maybe TRBD2 (6 bases). The CDR3 is 15 residues long. In germline, CDR1 is LGHNA, CDR2 YNFKEQ. In nucleotides, the CDR3 is TGTGCCAACAGCCACCCAGAGCGGGTCTACAATGAGCAGTTCTTC. It specifies CANSHPERVYNEQFF.

This clonotype was counted a few times. The V call is TRBV11-2, the J call TRBJ2-3; 7 bases line up with TRBD2. From germline, CDR1 is SGHAT and CDR2 FQNNGV. The CDR3 covers 14 residues. Trimming cost V 4 bases and J 3 bases; bases outside gene matches: 4. CDR3 region: CASSSRGETDTQYF. CDR3 coding DNA: TGTGCCAGCAGCTCCCGGGGGGAGACAGATACGCAGTATTTT.

With regard to this clonotype: This clone may be a read error of a much larger clone one base away. The chain couples TRBV14 to TRBJ2-1, with D tentatively TRBD2 (6 bases). The CDR3 runs 16 residues. Germline assignment: CDR1 SGHDN and CDR2 FVKESK. CDR3 region: CASSRDTGRIYNEHFF. In DNA, the CDR3 is TGTGCCAGCAGCCGCGACACCGGGAGAATCTACAATGAGCATTTCTTC.

This sequence joins TRBV20-1 and TRBJ2-2; perhaps TRBD2 as D (6 bases). The ends were cut back, 3 bases at V and 4 bases at J, with 15 bases in the middle. Germline V gene sequence: CDR1 DFQATT, CDR2 SNEGSKA (reference sequence). The CDR3 length is 15 residues. CDR3 sequence (DNA): TGCAGTGCTAGTTACCCTAGCGTGGTCACCGGGGAGCTGTTTTTT. Residues: CSASYPSVVTGELFF.

Worth noting for this clonotype: A much larger clone is a single base away; this may be a read error. The genes are TRBV5-1 and TRBJ2-5; 8 nucleotides line up with TRBD1. Germline CDR1 and CDR2: SGHRS and YFSETQ. The CDR3 consists of 14 residues. CDR3 coding DNA: TGCGTCAGCAGCTGGAACAGGGGGCAAGAGACCCAGTACTTC. This encodes CVSSWNRGQETQYF.

This clonotype was found many times. The V call is TRBV11-2, the J call TRBJ2-7; TRBD1 matches 9 bases. The CDR3 consists of 14 residues. The V gene's germline CDR1 is SGHAT and CDR2 FQNNGV. V lost 3 bases and J lost 6; bases outside the gene matches: 6. The CDR3 region is CASSLRDRVGEQYF. CDR3 sequence (DNA): TGTGCCAGCAGCTTGCGGGACAGGGTAGGCGAGCAGTACTTC.

This clonotype was seen a single time. The V gene is TRBV6-5, the J gene TRBJ2-7; the D is unclear. The V gene's germline CDR1 is MNHEY and CDR2 SVGAGI. Trimming took off 5 bases at V and 10 bases at J, with 21 bases between the two ends. This CDR3 spans 14 amino acids. The CDR3 nucleotides are TGTGCCAGCAGTACCACTCCCACCTCCTACGGTCAGTACTTC. Protein product: CASSTTPTSYGQYF.

This clonotype was detected only a few times. The chain joins TRBV28 to TRBJ2-1, with a weak D call TRBD2 (6 bases). This CDR3 spans 16 amino acids. Germline assignment: CDR1 MDHEN and CDR2 SYDVKM. The V end was cut by 5 bases, the J end by 0 bases, with 14 bases between. CDR3 DNA: TGTGCCAGCAGTCCATACGGGAGTAGCTCCTACAATGAGCAGTTCTTC. Protein: CASSPYGSSSYNEQFF.

Of note for this clonotype: This clone may be a read error of a much larger clone one base away. The chain links TRBV6-2 or TRBV6-3 to TRBJ1-1; maybe TRBD1 (6 bases). Germline lookup yields CDR1 MNHEY and CDR2 SVGEGT. The CDR3 totals 16 residues. The CDR3: CDSSQQGLAMNTEAFF. In DNA, the CDR3 is TGTGACAGCAGCCAACAGGGATTAGCCATGAACACTGAAGCTTTCTTT.

This clonotype was observed a handful of times. The chain joins TRBV30 to TRBJ2-5, with D hard to call. Trimming pared 2 bases from V and 0 bases from J, leaving 7 bases between. The CDR3 runs to 13 residues. The V gene's germline CDR1 is GTSNPN and CDR2 SVGIG (reference sequence). The CDR3 protein is CAWSPGNQETQYF. The CDR3 nucleotides are TGTGCCTGGAGTCCCGGCAACCAAGAGACCCAGTACTTC.

This clonotype has more than one count but fewer than ten. Given a much more abundant clone one base away, this may be a read error. The chain employs TRBV14 and TRBJ2-7; a possible D gene is TRBD1 (5 bases). This CDR3 contains 12 residues. The germline CDR1 and CDR2 sequences are SGHDN and FVKESK. In DNA form, the CDR3 reads TGTGCCAGCAGCCAGGACAACTACGAGCAGCACTTC. Residues: CASSQDNYEQHF.

This clonotype was counted many times. V is TRBV6-2 or TRBV6-3 and J is TRBJ1-1; possibly TRBD1 for D (5 bases). Germline V gene data show CDR1 as MNHEY and CDR2 as SVGEGT. CDR3 length: 14 residues. V was pared by 7 bases and J by 0 bases, with 12 bases between. DNA for the CDR3: TGTGCCAGCATACAGGATTTTATGAACACTGAAGCTTTCTTT. Translation gives CASIQDFMNTEAFF.

About this clonotype: Germline and junction disagree at one end, which may indicate a read error. This chain uses TRBV11-2 with TRBJ2-1; TRBD2 is a possible D gene (6 bases). This CDR3 has 15 residues. Germline loops: CDR1 SGHAT, CDR2 FQNNGV. CDR3 nucleotides: TGTGCAAGCGGGCGGAGACCGAGCTCCTACAATGAGCGGTTCTTC. Translation gives CASGRRPSSYNERFF.

To note about this clonotype: A much larger clone lies one base from this, so it may be a read error. This rearrangement joins TRBV7-8 to TRBJ2-3; the D is unclear. Germline V gives CDR1 SGHVS, CDR2 FQNEAQ. This CDR3 has 13 amino acids. V was trimmed by 5 bases and J by 8 bases, leaving 14 bases between them. The CDR3 loop reads CASSTLGVVTQYF. The CDR3 bases are TGTGCCAGCAGCACGCTAGGTGTAGTTACGCAGTATTTT.

The J gene is TRBJ1-2, the V gene TRBV5-1; perhaps TRBD1 as D (5 bases). Trimming removed 3 bases at V and 6 bases at J, with 15 bases between. Germline V gives CDR1 SGHRS, CDR2 YFSETQ. The CDR3 length is 14 residues. The CDR3 loop is CASSWDWASNGYTF. The CDR3, as DNA: TGCGCCAGCAGCTGGGACTGGGCATCAAATGGCTACACCTTC.